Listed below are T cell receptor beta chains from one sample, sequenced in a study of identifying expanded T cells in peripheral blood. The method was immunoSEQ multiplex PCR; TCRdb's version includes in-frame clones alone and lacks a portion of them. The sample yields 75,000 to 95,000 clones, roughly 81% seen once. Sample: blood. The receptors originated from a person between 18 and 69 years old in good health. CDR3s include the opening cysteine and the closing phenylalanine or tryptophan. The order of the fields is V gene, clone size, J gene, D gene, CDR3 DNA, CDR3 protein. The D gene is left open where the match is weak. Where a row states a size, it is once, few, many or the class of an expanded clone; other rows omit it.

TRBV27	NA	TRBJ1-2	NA	TGTGCCAGCAGTTTATTTGGGCAATGGCTCTATGGCTACACCTTC	CASSLFGQWLYGYTF
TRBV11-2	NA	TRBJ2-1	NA	TGTGCCAGCAGCTTAATATCGGGGCCGGTCTACAATGAGCAGTTCTTC	CASSLISGPVYNEQFF
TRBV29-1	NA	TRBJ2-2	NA	TGCAGCGTTGAACGTACTTCCCCCGGGGAGCTGTTTTTT	CSVERTSPGELFF
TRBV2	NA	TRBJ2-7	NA	TGTGCCAGCAGTGTAAATGCCTACGAGCAGTACTTC	CASSVNAYEQYF
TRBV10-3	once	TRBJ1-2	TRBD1	TGTGCCATCAGACAGGGGGGTTTCTACACCTTC	CAIRQGGFYTF
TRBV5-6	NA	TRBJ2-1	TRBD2	TGTGCCAGCAGCTTCGGGACTAGCGGGGCCTATAGTGAGCAGTTCTTC	CASSFGTSGAYSEQFF
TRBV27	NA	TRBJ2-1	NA	TGTGCCAGCACCCATCCCGGGGCTAGCTCCTACAATGAGCAGTTCTTC	CASTHPGASSYNEQFF
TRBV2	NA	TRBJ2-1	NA	TGTGCCAGCAGTGAGCTTGCCTACAATGAGCAGTTCTTC	CASSELAYNEQFF
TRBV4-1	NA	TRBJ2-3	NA	TGCGCCAGCAGCCAAGATCGCGCCTGGGGGGCAGATACGCAGTATTTT	CASSQDRAWGADTQYF
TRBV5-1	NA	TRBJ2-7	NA	TGCGCCAGCAGCTTGCGGGGAATCTCCTACGAGCAGTACTTC	CASSLRGISYEQYF
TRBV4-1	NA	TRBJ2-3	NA	TGCGCCAGCAGCCAAGTATTCCCCCAGAACACAGATACGCAGTATTTT	CASSQVFPQNTDTQYF
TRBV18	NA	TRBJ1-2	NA	TGTGCCAGCTCACCAATGGGCCAGGCGAACTATGGCTACACCTTC	CASSPMGQANYGYTF
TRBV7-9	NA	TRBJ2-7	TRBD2	TGTGCCAGCAGCTCCGGGGGGGCCTACGAGCAGTACTTC	CASSSGGAYEQYF
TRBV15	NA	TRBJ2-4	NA	TGTGCCACCAGCAGAGTAGCCCGGGTGATTAGGGGTAACATTCAGTACTTC	CATSRVARVIRGNIQYF
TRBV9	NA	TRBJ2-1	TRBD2	TGTGCCAGCAGCGCGACTAGCGGGCGTGAGCAGTTCTTC	CASSATSGREQFF
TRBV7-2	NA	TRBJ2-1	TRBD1	TGTGCCAGCAGCCGAGTTGGACAGGGTGGAGGGCAGTTCTTC	CASSRVGQGGGQFF
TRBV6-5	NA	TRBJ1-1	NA	TGTGCCAGCAGTTACGGGTTAACTGAAGCTTTCTTT	CASSYGLTEAFF
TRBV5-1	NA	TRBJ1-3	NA	TGCGCCAGCAGCTTGGGAGCCAGCAGCTCTGGAAACACCATATATTTT	CASSLGASSSGNTIYF
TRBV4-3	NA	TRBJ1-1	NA	TGCGCCAGCAGCCAAGATCCGGAGAACACTGAAGCTTTCTTT	CASSQDPENTEAFF
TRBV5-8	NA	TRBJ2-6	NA	TGTGCCAGCAGCCGGCCACTAGGGGCCAACGTCCTGACTTTC	CASSRPLGANVLTF
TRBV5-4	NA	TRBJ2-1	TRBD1	TGTGCCAGCAACTCCTGGGACAGGGGTCACAATGAGCAGTTCTTC	CASNSWDRGHNEQFF
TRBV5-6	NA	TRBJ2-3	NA	TGTGCCAGCAGCCCCTATACAGGACCCCTCTCCCCTACGCAGTATTTT	CASSPYTGPLSPTQYF
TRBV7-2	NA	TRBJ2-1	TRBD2	TGTGCCAGCAGCTTCCCCGGGACTAGCCAGTTCTTC	CASSFPGTSQFF
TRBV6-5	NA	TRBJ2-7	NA	TGTGCCAGCAGTGGAATCCCGCTGGCATTGATCGAGCAGTACTTC	CASSGIPLALIEQYF
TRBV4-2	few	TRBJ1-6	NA	TGTGCCAGCAGCTTATTCGACTTTAATTCACCCCTCCACTTT	CASSLFDFNSPLHF
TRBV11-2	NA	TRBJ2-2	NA	TGTGCCAGCAGCTTAGATCGGTGGCAGATCAACACCGGGGAGCTGTTTTTT	CASSLDRWQINTGELFF
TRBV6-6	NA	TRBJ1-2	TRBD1	TGTGCCAGCAGTTACCCGGGACAGAGGGGCTACACCTTC	CASSYPGQRGYTF
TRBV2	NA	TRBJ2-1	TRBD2	TGTGCCAGCAGCGCTGCGGGGGGTAATTGGAATGAGCAGTTCTTC	CASSAAGGNWNEQFF
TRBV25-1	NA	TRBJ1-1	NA	TGTGCCAGCAGTGTGCGGACAGAGAACACTGAAGCTTTCTTT	CASSVRTENTEAFF
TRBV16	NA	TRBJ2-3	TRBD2	TGTGCCAGCAGCCAATCGGGCCGACGGACTAGCGGGGGGCAAGATACGCAGTATTTT	CASSQSGRRTSGGQDTQYF
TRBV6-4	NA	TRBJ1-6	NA	TGTGCCAGCAGTGAAGAGGAGGGGAATTCACCCCTCCACTTT	CASSEEEGNSPLHF
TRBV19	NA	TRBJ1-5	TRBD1	TGTGCCAGTAGTATGGGTTGGCCAGGGGGCCGCAATCAGCCCCAGCATTTT	CASSMGWPGGRNQPQHF
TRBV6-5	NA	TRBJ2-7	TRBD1	TGTGCCAGCAGTCGGACAGGGGTCCCTGGCTACGAGCAGTACTTC	CASSRTGVPGYEQYF
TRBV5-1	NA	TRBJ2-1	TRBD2	TGCGCCAGCAGCCCAAAGGTGGCGGGGGGGGCTGGTGAGCAGTTCTTC	CASSPKVAGGAGEQFF
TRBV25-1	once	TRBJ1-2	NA	TGTGCCAGCAGTGAGGCAGGGGCTAACTATGGCTACACCTTC	CASSEAGANYGYTF
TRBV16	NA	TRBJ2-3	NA	TGTGCCAGCAGCCAATATGGGAGCGAGCCCCCAGTACACGCGCAGTATTTT	CASSQYGSEPPVHAQYF
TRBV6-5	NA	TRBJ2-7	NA	TGTGCCAGCAGTTACGAGGGGACCCCTCCCTACGAGCAGTACTTC	CASSYEGTPPYEQYF
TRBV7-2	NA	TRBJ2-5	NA	TGTGCCAGCAGCTTAGGGCATCAGGAGACCCAGTACTTC	CASSLGHQETQYF
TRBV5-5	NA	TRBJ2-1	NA	TGTGCCAGCAGCTTGGGGCCGGCCAGCTCCTACAATGAGCAGTTCTTC	CASSLGPASSYNEQFF
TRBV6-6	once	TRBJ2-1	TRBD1	TGTGCCAGCAGTTACTTTCCGGGACAGGGGGCTGAGCAGTTCTTC	CASSYFPGQGAEQFF
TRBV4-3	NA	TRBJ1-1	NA	TGCGCCAGCAGCCAAAAATTAGAGCGCACTGAAGCTTTCTTT	CASSQKLERTEAFF
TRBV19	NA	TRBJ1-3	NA	TGTGCCAGCTGGGCCTCCGAAAGTGGAAACACCATATATTTT	CASWASESGNTIYF
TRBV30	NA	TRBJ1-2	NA	TGTGCCTGGAGCCGAAACTATGGCTACACCTTC	CAWSRNYGYTF
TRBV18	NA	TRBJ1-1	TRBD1	TGTGCCAGCTCACTCCAGGGGGCGGACACTGAAGCTTTCTTT	CASSLQGADTEAFF
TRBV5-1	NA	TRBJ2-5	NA	TGCGCCAGCAGCTTGGGCAGGGGAGGGGAGACCCAGTACTTC	CASSLGRGGETQYF
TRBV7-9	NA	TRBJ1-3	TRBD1	TGTGCCAGCAGCTTATCAGGGGGCGCCTCTGGAAACACCATATATTTT	CASSLSGGASGNTIYF